Detailed here is one T cell receptor (beta chain). Its antigen is as yet unknown. Trimming removed 1 base at V and 2 bases at J, with 15 bases between. The CDR3 runs to 16 residues. Germline CDR1 is SGHRS and CDR2 is YFSETQ. The data derive from a study of CD8 T cells in Susac syndrome. About the study: At the time their blood was drawn, patients with Susac syndrome were either therapy-naive, on corticosteroids (with some of them also receiving intravenous immunoglobulin), or on intravenous immunoglobulin alone.

Reverse transcription used about 0.45 to 1 ug RNA and random hexamers. Multiplex immunoSEQ PCR targeted 54 Vbeta and 13 Jbeta TCR beta segments. From the immunoSEQ multiplex PCR reads, TCRdb called clonotypes with MiXCR, one entry per CDR3 protein. This sample yields 200,000 to 300,000 distinct CDR3 sequences, of which approximately 95% are seen a single time; 0.08% to 0.11% belongs to the top ten. Recently defined diagnostic criteria classed the Susac syndrome patients as definite or probable. Study-wide points: As acknowledged by the study, its TCR sequencing and HLA analysis included a relatively small number of individuals.

The sequenced material came from CD4+ T cells from PBMCs. This TCR was recovered from a human donor with Susac syndrome. The chain recombines TRBV5-1 with TRBJ2-5; unclear D gene. This CDR3 reads CASSLNGPTVQETQYF. The DNA for the CDR3 is TGCGCCAGCAGCTTGAATGGTCCGACTGTTCAAGAGACCCAGTACTTC.